These 8 T cell receptor beta chains came from one sample sequenced in a study of T cells in Graves' hyperthyroidism and ophthalmopathy. Authors of the study amplified TCR beta CDR3 regions from RNA transcripts. The HTBI primer set served for first-round RT-PCR of the TCR CDR3. TCRdb reprocessed the multiplex PCR reads with MiXCR, giving one entry per CDR3 protein. The table records around 290,000 distinct CDR3 sequences, around 15% of them present only once. Sequenced material: blood. Receptors originate from an older woman with Graves' ophthalmopathy.

This clonotype turned up a few times. Here the CDR3 DNA reads TGCGCCAGCAGCTGGGAACCTAATAATTCACCCCTCCACTTT. It specifies CASSWEPNNSPLHF. The J gene is TRBJ1-6, the V gene TRBV4-1; no firm D call. This CDR3 region has 14 residues. CDR1 and CDR2 from the germline V gene are MGHRA and YSYEKL. Between the trimmed V and J ends, which lost 5 bases and 5 bases, there was a span of 10 bases.

This clonotype was picked up many times. In nucleotides, the CDR3 is TGCGCCAGCAGCAAGGACAGGGGGCGGGACGAGCAGTACTTC. The encoded protein is CASSKDRGRDEQYF. The chain combines TRBV5-1 with TRBJ2-7; 11 nucleotides match TRBD1. The junction had 5 bases not matched to a gene; V was cut back by 4 bases and J by 5 bases. Looked up from germline, CDR1 is SGHRS and CDR2 is YFSETQ. This CDR3 has 14 amino acids.

This clonotype was seen many times. The chain employs TRBV7-9 and TRBJ2-7; D possibly corresponds to TRBD2 (5 bases). Germline lookup yields CDR1 SEHNR and CDR2 FQNEAQ (reference sequence). Trimming took 3 bases from V and 1 from J, leaving 10 bases between them. This CDR3 is 14 amino acids long. CDR3 protein: CASSFTGNSYEQYF. The CDR3 DNA follows: TGTGCCAGCAGCTTTACGGGGAATTCCTACGAGCAGTACTTC.

V usage is TRBV24-1 and J usage is TRBJ2-2, with D possibly being TRBD1 (6 bases). The germline gives CDR1 KGHDR, CDR2 SFDVKD. V shed 0 bases and J shed 8 bases, with 12 bases lying between them. The CDR3 length is 15 residues. CDR3 coding DNA: TGTGCCACCAGTGATTTGTATTTGGGGGCGGGGGAGCTGTTTTTT. This sequence encodes CATSDLYLGAGELFF.

This clonotype has a handful of counts. V gene TRBV6-2 or TRBV6-3 combines with J gene TRBJ2-7; 9 nucleotides line up with TRBD1. Germline loops: CDR1 MNHEY, CDR2 SVGEGT. The CDR3 totals 16 residues. The junction had 12 bases not matched to a gene; V was cut back by 4 bases and J by 5 bases. CDR3 nucleotide sequence: TGTGCCAGCAGTTCATCCGGGACAGGGAGAGCAAACGAGCAGTACTTC. This translates into CASSSSGTGRANEQYF.

This clonotype occurred many times. V is TRBV7-9 and J is TRBJ1-4; D not certain. The ends were cut back, 8 bases at V and 8 bases at J, with 18 bases in the middle. This CDR3 comprises 14 residues. Germline V gives CDR1 SEHNR, CDR2 FQNEAQ (reference sequence). The CDR3, as DNA: TGTGCCAGCGGCGCGGACCACCTGGGGGAAAAACTGTTTTTT. Translating it yields CASGADHLGEKLFF.

This clonotype was observed many times. This rearrangement joins TRBV4-2 to TRBJ1-2; the match to TRBD1 covers 8 bases. The CDR3 has 15 amino acids. J gave up 8 bases and V 2 bases, and 10 bases lay outside the gene matches. Germline CDR1 is LGHNA and CDR2 is YNFKEQ. CDR3 in DNA: TGTGCCAGCAGCCAATCGGACAGGGACGTTGAGGGCTACACCTTC. Translating gives CASSQSDRDVEGYTF.

The sample holds one count of this clonotype. The V call is TRBV12-3 or TRBV12-4, the J call TRBJ1-5; D is unclear. Trimming took 3 bases from V and 3 from J, leaving 9 bases between them. The CDR3 contains 14 residues. DNA of the CDR3: TGTGCCAGCAGTTTGAAGATGGTCAATCAGCCCCAGCATTTT. Translating gives CASSLKMVNQPQHF.